Shown below are 17 T cell receptor beta chains from a single sample sequenced in a study of T cell responses to AZD1222 COVID-19 vaccine. The data were produced by immunoSEQ multiplex PCR, yet TCRdb's version contains in-frame clones alone and is incomplete. The table has more than 95,000 clones, approximately 85% seen once. Source: peripheral blood, taken on day 0 of MenACWY control vaccination. These receptor sequences come from an adult in good health.

The rearrangement links TRBV12-3 or TRBV12-4 to TRBJ2-7; D perhaps matches TRBD2 (5 bases). The CDR3 is made up of 12 amino acids. V lost 4 bases and J lost 3, with 7 bases in between. The CDR3 protein is CASSSGNYEQYF. The CDR3 nucleotides read TGTGCCAGCAGTTCCGGGAACTACGAGCAGTACTTC.

This clone was observed once. The chain links TRBV6-5 to TRBJ1-4, with unresolved D. Germline V gene data show CDR1 as MNHEY and CDR2 as SVGAGI. The V end lost 2 bases, the J end lost 5 bases, and 6 bases lay between the germline ends. The CDR3 is 13 amino acids. The CDR3 DNA reads as TGTGCCAGCAGTTACGGTGGCAATGAAAAACTGTTTTTT. Its protein is CASSYGGNEKLFF.

The chain is built from TRBV24-1 and TRBJ2-1, with 8 bases matching TRBD1. With 3 bases clipped from V and 10 bases from J, the junction kept 4 bases outside the gene matches. The CDR3 loop spans 13 amino acids. Germline V gives CDR1 KGHDR, CDR2 SFDVKD. The DNA for the CDR3 is TGTGCCACCAGTGATATGGACAGGGCAGAGCAGTTCTTC. It codes for CATSDMDRAEQFF.

This chain uses TRBV18 with TRBJ1-2; 9 bases map to TRBD1. Germline V gene lookup returns CDR1 KGHSH and CDR2 LQKENI. There are 15 residues in the CDR3. After removal of 3 bases from V and 3 bases from J, the junction contained 5 bases not matched to a gene. The CDR3 is CASSPGTGSYYGYTF. Written as DNA, the CDR3 is TGTGCCAGCTCACCTGGGACAGGGAGTTACTATGGCTACACCTTC.

J is TRBJ2-1 and V is TRBV11-2, with 8 positions matching TRBD1. V gave up 5 bases and J gave up 2 bases; unmatched junction bases: 8. The CDR3 has 16 residues. Germline V gene lookup returns CDR1 SGHAT and CDR2 FQNNGV. CDR3 in DNA: TGTGCCAGCAGCCCCCAGACAGGGGTCACCTACAATGAGCAGTTCTTC. Translating gives CASSPQTGVTYNEQFF.

This sequence joins TRBV30 and TRBJ2-5; no definite D call. CDR3 length: 13 amino acids. The V end was cut by 2 bases, the J end by 1 base, with 8 bases between. From germline, CDR1 is GTSNPN and CDR2 SVGIG (reference sequence). CDR3: CAWSRVLQETQYF. The CDR3 nucleotides are TGTGCCTGGAGTCGGGTCCTCCAAGAGACCCAGTACTTC.

The V and J genes are TRBV11-2 and TRBJ2-7; perhaps TRBD2 as D (5 bases). Germline V lookup: CDR1 SGHAT, CDR2 FQNNGV. The CDR3 spans 11 residues. V shed 6 bases and J shed 7 bases, with 10 bases lying between them. The CDR3 loop reads CASRTWEEQYF. The CDR3 bases are TGTGCCAGCAGGACATGGGAGGAGCAGTACTTC.

The chain employs TRBV11-1 and TRBJ2-7, with D perhaps TRBD1 (6 bases). The CDR3 is made up of 13 amino acids. The ends were cut back, 1 base at V and 5 bases at J, with 9 bases in the middle. Looked up from germline, CDR1 is SGHAT and CDR2 is FQDESV (reference sequence). CDR3 loop: CASSLDRVDEQYF. The CDR3 region has the DNA TGTGCCAGCAGCTTAGACAGGGTCGACGAGCAGTACTTC. Complete variable domain (other parts from reference TRBV11-1 and TRBJ2-7): EAEVAQSPRYKITEKSQAVAFWCDPISGHATLYWYRQILGQGPELLVQFQDESVVDDSQLPKDRFSAERLKGVDSTLKIQPAELGDSAMYLCASSLDRVDEQYFGPGTRLTVT.

V usage is TRBV9 and J usage is TRBJ2-5, with TRBD2 matching 10 bases. The CDR3 runs 17 residues. V was pared by 3 bases and J by 2 bases, with 10 bases of the junction left unmatched. In germline, CDR1 is SGDLS, CDR2 YYNGEE. The CDR3 is CASSAGRGTSEQETQYF. The CDR3 DNA is TGTGCCAGCAGCGCTGGAAGAGGGACTAGCGAGCAAGAGACCCAGTACTTC.

V gene TRBV3-1 (or the pseudogene TRBV3-2) combines with J gene TRBJ1-2; D unresolved. This CDR3 contains 12 residues. Trimming removed 1 base at V and 8 bases at J, with 8 bases between. Germline V gene data show CDR1 as LGHDT and CDR2 as YNNKEL (reference sequence). CDR3: CASSQGSGGYTF. Written as DNA, the CDR3 is TGTGCCAGCAGCCAAGGGTCTGGGGGCTACACCTTC.

V gene TRBV28 combines with J gene TRBJ1-1; D possibly corresponds to TRBD1 (5 bases). The CDR3 length is 15 residues. The germline V gene encodes CDR1 MDHEN and CDR2 SYDVKM. V lost 7 bases to trimming and J lost 6 bases, with 21 bases between them. The CDR3 region is CASTSPPRGGAEAFF. The CDR3 DNA is TGTGCCAGCACCAGCCCTCCCCGGGGGGGGGCTGAAGCTTTCTTT.

This chain connects TRBV7-8 to TRBJ1-4, with TRBD1 identical over 7 bases. Germline V gives CDR1 SGHVS, CDR2 FQNEAQ. V lost 5 bases, J lost 3 bases, and 9 bases stayed unmatched. The length of the CDR3 is 16 residues. The CDR3 here is CASSVQGSGPNEKLFF. The CDR3 DNA is TGTGCCAGCAGCGTACAGGGGAGTGGTCCTAATGAAAAACTGTTTTTT.

This clone was detected only once. The V gene is TRBV5-1, the J gene TRBJ1-1; D is undetermined. Germline-derived CDR1 and CDR2 are SGHRS and YFSETQ. V lost 4 bases, J lost 0 bases, and 10 bases lay in between. This CDR3 contains 14 residues. The CDR3 spells CASSPQKLNTEAFF. The CDR3 DNA reads as TGCGCCAGCAGCCCCCAAAAATTGAACACTGAAGCTTTCTTT.

This sequence joins TRBV28 and TRBJ1-1, with a weak D call TRBD1 (5 bases). The CDR3 sequence is 14 residues long. Germline V CDR1 and CDR2: MDHEN, SYDVKM. Trimming removed 6 bases at V and 11 bases at J, with 22 bases between. The CDR3 loop reads CASSPRDGRLSAFF. CDR3 DNA: TGTGCCAGCAGCCCCCGGGACGGTCGTTTATCGGCTTTCTTT.

The chain couples TRBV12-3 or TRBV12-4 to TRBJ2-5; perhaps D is TRBD1 or TRBD2 (5 bases each). V shed 3 bases and J shed 6 bases, with 11 bases lying between them. The CDR3 consists of 13 residues. The CDR3 reads CASSLRGLQTQYF. CDR3 DNA sequence: TGTGCCAGCAGTTTGAGGGGTTTACAGACCCAGTACTTC.

The chain links TRBV5-1 to TRBJ1-6; perhaps TRBD1 as D (5 bases). The germline V gene has CDR1 SGHRS and CDR2 YFSETQ. The CDR3 runs to 15 residues. V lost 6 bases, J lost 10 bases, and 20 bases lay in between. CDR3 sequence reads: CASTLGGENQSPLHF. CDR3 bases: TGCGCCAGCACCCTCGGGGGGGAAAATCAATCACCCCTCCACTTT.

This chain links TRBV7-3 with TRBJ1-2; TRBD1 matches at 7 bases. There are 13 residues in the CDR3. Trimming at V came to 4 bases and at J to 8 bases, leaving 7 bases not matched to a gene. Germline CDR1 and CDR2: SGHTA and FQGTGA. In DNA, the CDR3 is TGTGCCAGCAGCTCCGCTAACAGGGGCGGCTACACCTTC. This encodes CASSSANRGGYTF. The whole variable domain, filled in from reference TRBV7-3 and TRBJ1-2, reads GAGVSQTPSNKVTEKGKYVELRCDPISGHTALYWYRQSLGQGPEFLIYFQGTGAADDSGLPNDRFFAVRPEGSVSTLKIQRTERGDSAVYLCASSSANRGGYTFGSGTRLTVV.